The next 26 T cell receptor beta chains were all read from a single sample in a study of blood T cell repertoires in COVID-19 (dated by TCRdb to 2020 to 2021). Libraries were prepared through the immunoSEQ multiplex PCR assay. TCRdb's version of the immuneACCESS table is confined to in-frame rearrangements and falls short of the full clone set. An unresolved V gene accounts for under half of the shortfall where checked; the remainder is of unknown origin. In this sample the table shows about 300,000 clones, around 85% of which occur a single time. In total, the top ten clones hold 1.5% to 2% of the sample. Sequencing input: PBMCs or T cells enriched from blood (not recorded which). The receptors stem from a woman in her 30s who had been exposed to COVID-19.

CDR3 sequence reads: CASSLELTYEQYF. CDR3 sequence (DNA): TGTGCCAGCAGCCTGGAGCTTACCTACGAGCAGTACTTC. The rearrangement joins TRBV7-9 to TRBJ2-7; the D is unclear. Trimming removed 5 bases at V and 2 bases at J, with 10 bases between. The CDR3 totals 13 residues. Per the germline V gene, CDR1 is SEHNR and CDR2 is FQNEAQ (reference sequence).

The chain links TRBV4-2 to TRBJ1-3, with 9 bases lining up with TRBD1. With V trimmed by 0 bases and J by 0 bases, 3 bases remained unmatched. From germline, CDR1 is LGHNA and CDR2 YNFKEQ. This CDR3 spans 17 amino acids. CDR3 residues: CASSQEGTGSSGNTIYF. CDR3 DNA: TGTGCCAGCAGCCAAGAGGGGACAGGGTCCTCTGGAAACACCATATATTTT.

The rearrangement links TRBV7-8 to TRBJ1-1; D uncertain. Trimming pared 1 base from V and 2 bases from J, leaving 14 bases between. The CDR3 is 16 amino acids. Germline V gives CDR1 SGHVS, CDR2 FQNEAQ. CDR3 bases: TGTGCCAGCAGCTTAGGGGGAGGAGGGAAAAACACTGAAGCTTTCTTT. Encoded protein: CASSLGGGGKNTEAFF.

This clone was observed a few times. V gene TRBV3-1 (or the pseudogene TRBV3-2) combines with J gene TRBJ1-2; a possible D gene is TRBD1 (5 bases). There are 14 residues in the CDR3. The V and J ends lost 3 bases and 0 bases respectively, with 8 bases between them. Germline CDR1 reads LGHDT; CDR2 reads YNNKEL (reference sequence). For the CDR3, the DNA is TGTGCCAGCAGCCAGGGGGGAGCTAACTATGGCTACACCTTC. Translation: CASSQGGANYGYTF.

The genes are TRBV3-1 (or the pseudogene TRBV3-2) and TRBJ1-2; D possibly corresponds to TRBD1 (5 bases). There are 14 residues in the CDR3. The V end lost 0 bases, the J end lost 2 bases, and 7 bases lay between the germline ends. Germline V lookup: CDR1 LGHDT, CDR2 YNNKEL (reference sequence). The CDR3: CASSQDRANYGYTF. Here the CDR3 DNA reads TGTGCCAGCAGCCAAGACAGGGCGAACTATGGCTACACCTTC.

The chain carries TRBV10-2 and TRBJ1-5; perhaps TRBD1 as D (6 bases). This CDR3 is built from 13 residues. Germline values: CDR1 WSHSY, CDR2 SAAADI. V lost 8 bases to trimming and J lost 4 bases, with 12 bases between them. The CDR3 sequence: CASLQGRNQPQHF. The CDR3 nucleotides are TGCGCCAGCCTGCAGGGGAGAAATCAGCCCCAGCATTTT.

The chain joins TRBV19 to TRBJ2-7; TRBD1 is a possible D gene (5 bases). Deletions cut 1 base from V and 3 bases from J, with 13 bases between. The germline CDR1 and CDR2 sequences are LNHDA and SQIVND (reference sequence). The length of the CDR3 is 15 residues. For the CDR3, the DNA is TGTGCCAGTAGTATAGGTGCAGGGTCGAGCTACGAGCAGTACTTC. Protein sequence: CASSIGAGSSYEQYF.

The genes are TRBV27 and TRBJ2-1; TRBD1 is a possible D gene (5 bases). The CDR3 length is 16 residues. V was pared by 4 bases and J by 8 bases, with 21 bases between. Germline V lookup: CDR1 MNHEY, CDR2 SMNVEV (reference sequence). The DNA of the CDR3 is TGTGCCAGCAGTTCGAAATTGGGCAGGGCTGTGGATGAGCAGTTCTTC. This codes for CASSSKLGRAVDEQFF.

This rearrangement joins TRBV10-2 to TRBJ2-5; 10 nucleotides agree with TRBD2. The CDR3 loop spans 17 amino acids. V shed 1 base, J shed 2 bases, and the junction held 7 bases outside the gene matches. Germline V gene sequence: CDR1 WSHSY, CDR2 SAAADI. The CDR3 DNA reads TGCGCCAGCAGTGAGTATGCTAGCGGGGGCCTTCAAGAGACCCAGTACTTC. Protein: CASSEYASGGLQETQYF.

The V and J genes are TRBV28 and TRBJ1-2, with D possibly TRBD1 on 5 matching bases. This CDR3 comprises 12 residues. The germline gives CDR1 MDHEN, CDR2 SYDVKM. Trimming took 9 bases from V and 9 from J, leaving 17 bases between them. CDR3 in DNA: TGTGCCAGTGCTCGGGGGGTCGGTCGCTACACCTTC. This translates into CASARGVGRYTF.

The rearrangement links TRBV9 to TRBJ1-2; 7 bases agree with TRBD1. Germline V CDR1 and CDR2: SGDLS, YYNGEE. The CDR3 length is 14 residues. The junction had 5 bases not matched to a gene; V was cut back by 0 bases and J by 6 bases. CDR3 protein: CASSVAQGGHGYTF. CDR3 sequence (DNA): TGTGCCAGCAGCGTAGCTCAAGGGGGCCATGGCTACACCTTC.

V usage is TRBV2 and J usage is TRBJ2-1, with a tentative D call TRBD2 (6 bases). From germline, CDR1 is SNHLY and CDR2 FYNNEI. This CDR3 region has 14 residues. Trimming took off 4 bases at V and 2 bases at J, with 9 bases between the two ends. For the CDR3, the DNA is TGTGCCAGCAGTGCCCGACTAGCCTACAATGAGCAGTTCTTC. Its protein is CASSARLAYNEQFF.

This clone was counted only a few times. The chain has TRBV3-1 (or the pseudogene TRBV3-2) and TRBJ2-5; 7 nucleotides agree with TRBD2. Germline trimming cut 0 bases from V and 4 bases from J; bases unmatched to any gene: 5. The germline V gene has CDR1 LGHDT and CDR2 YNNKEL (reference sequence). CDR3 length: 15 amino acids. The CDR3 nucleotides read TGTGCCAGCAGCCAAGATCTAGCGGCTGTAGAGACCCAGTACTTC. Its translation: CASSQDLAAVETQYF.

The rearrangement joins TRBV19 to TRBJ1-3; D is perhaps TRBD1 (5 bases). The CDR3 has 16 amino acids. Germline V lookup: CDR1 LNHDA, CDR2 SQIVND (reference sequence). V was pared by 3 bases and J by 5 bases, with 17 bases between. Here the CDR3 DNA reads TGTGCCAGTAGTATCCTCGGGAGGGGACGAAGAAACACCATATATTTT. Protein sequence: CASSILGRGRRNTIYF. Full variable domain (missing parts from reference TRBV19 and TRBJ1-3): DGGITQSPKYLFRKEGQNVTLSCEQNLNHDAMYWYRQDPGQGLRLIYYSQIVNDFQKGDIAEGYSVSREKKESFPLTVTSAQKNPTAFYLCASSILGRGRRNTIYFGEGSWLTVV.

Written as DNA, the CDR3 is TGTGCCAGCAGCCGGACAGGGGGATATAATTCACCCCTCCACTTT. Its translation is CASSRTGGYNSPLHF. The genes are TRBV7-3 and TRBJ1-6; 10 positions agree with TRBD1. V lost 5 bases, J lost 4 bases, and 2 bases stayed unmatched. Germline CDR1 reads SGHTA; CDR2 reads FQGTGA. The CDR3 has 15 amino acids.

This rearrangement joins TRBV4-1 to TRBJ2-3, with TRBD2 identical over 13 bases. The germline gives CDR1 MGHRA, CDR2 YSYEKL. The ends lost 0 bases at V and 0 bases at J; junction bases unmatched: 15. The CDR3 extends over 22 amino acids. The CDR3 reads CASSQDVPLGTSGRASTDTQYF. The CDR3 DNA reads as TGCGCCAGCAGCCAAGATGTGCCGTTGGGTACTAGCGGGAGGGCTAGCACAGATACGCAGTATTTT.

The gene calls are TRBV28 and TRBJ1-1, with 9 bases matching TRBD1. The CDR3 is 16 residues long. The V segment lost 3 bases and the J segment 0 bases; nucleotides outside the gene matches: 5. CDR1 MDHEN and CDR2 SYDVKM come from the germline V gene. The CDR3, as DNA: TGTGCCAGCAGTTTCACAGGGGGCAAACTGAACACTGAAGCTTTCTTT. Translated, it gives CASSFTGGKLNTEAFF.

V usage is TRBV6-2 or TRBV6-3 and J usage is TRBJ2-1, with a weak D call TRBD1 (6 bases). CDR1 and CDR2 (germline): MNHEY, SVGEGT. V lost 2 bases to trimming and J lost 3 bases, with 8 bases between them. This CDR3 comprises 14 residues. The CDR3 DNA reads as TGTGCCAGCAGTTACGGGGGCGTCTACAATGAGCAGTTCTTC. Translation gives CASSYGGVYNEQFF.

The J gene is TRBJ1-1, the V gene TRBV5-1, with 7 bases aligning to TRBD1. Germline CDR1 is SGHRS and CDR2 is YFSETQ. J lost 2 bases, V lost 9 bases, and 4 bases had no gene match. The CDR3 covers 12 residues. The CDR3 reads CATGQTNTEAFF. The CDR3 nucleotides read TGCGCCACGGGACAGACCAACACTGAAGCTTTCTTT. The variable domain in full, with the rest retrieved from reference TRBV5-1 and TRBJ1-1, is KAGVTQTPRYLIKTRGQQVTLSCSPISGHRSVSWYQQTPGQGLQFLFEYFSETQRNKGNFPGRFSGRQFSNSRSEMNVSTLELGDSALYLCATGQTNTEAFFGQGTRLTVV.

The chain uses TRBV5-1 and TRBJ2-6, with D tentatively TRBD1 (6 bases). The CDR3 is 16 residues long. The V end was cut by 3 bases, the J end by 0 bases, with 10 bases between. Germline V gives CDR1 SGHRS, CDR2 YFSETQ. In DNA form, the CDR3 reads TGCGCCAGCAGCTCCGGACAGCCCTCTGGGGCCAACGTCCTGACTTTC. This sequence encodes CASSSGQPSGANVLTF.

The rearrangement uses TRBV3-1 (or the pseudogene TRBV3-2) and TRBJ1-1, with D possibly matching TRBD1 (5 bases). CDR3 length equals 15 residues. The V end lost 0 bases, the J end lost 1 base, and 9 bases lay between the germline ends. In germline, CDR1 is LGHDT, CDR2 YNNKEL (reference sequence). CDR3 sequence (DNA): TGTGCCAGCAGCCAAGAGGGCAGGGCGAACACTGAAGCTTTCTTT. This encodes CASSQEGRANTEAFF.

The chain couples TRBV28 to TRBJ2-3, with 7 positions matching TRBD2. The CDR3 has 14 amino acids. V dropped 3 bases and J dropped 3; count of bases not matched to a gene: 3. Germline V CDR1 and CDR2: MDHEN, SYDVKM. The DNA for the CDR3 is TGTGCCAGCAGTTTGGGGGAGGGGACAGATACGCAGTATTTT. It translates to CASSLGEGTDTQYF.

The V and J genes are TRBV28 and TRBJ1-2; D is ambiguous. Trimming removed 7 bases from V and 3 bases from J, with 9 bases in between. This CDR3 is built from 12 residues. Germline CDR1 is MDHEN and CDR2 is SYDVKM. CDR3 bases: TGTGCCAGCACCTCTCGGGACTATGGCTACACCTTC. Its translation: CASTSRDYGYTF.

The rearrangement uses TRBV14 and TRBJ1-2; possibly TRBD1 for D (5 bases). The CDR3 extends over 13 amino acids. V gave up 4 bases and J gave up 4 bases, with 10 bases separating them. Germline CDR1 is SGHDN and CDR2 is FVKESK. CDR3 DNA: TGTGCCAGCAGCCTACAGGAGCTCTATGGCTACACCTTC. It specifies CASSLQELYGYTF.

This chain uses TRBV7-3 with TRBJ2-5, with D possibly being TRBD2 (6 bases). V lost 3 bases and J lost 5, with 10 bases in between. CDR3 length: 13 amino acids. Germline CDR1 SGHTA, CDR2 FQGTGA. The CDR3 bases are TGTGCCAGCAGCTTTGAAGGAGGGGAGACCCAGTACTTC. It encodes CASSFEGGETQYF.

J is TRBJ2-3 and V is TRBV5-3; D is perhaps TRBD1 (5 bases). TRBV5-3 is an open reading frame whose function is uncertain. This CDR3 has 18 amino acids. The ends were cut back, 4 bases at V and 1 base at J, with 22 bases in the middle. The CDR3 loop reads CARSPPLLISGRTDTQYF. CDR3 coding DNA: TGTGCCAGAAGCCCCCCCCTCCTAATTTCAGGGCGCACAGATACGCAGTATTTT.